A single sample gave rise to the 3 T cell receptor beta chains below, sequenced in a study of technical replicates of blood from a handful of donors. TCRdb's copy holds only in-frame clones and misses some; the assay was immunoSEQ multiplex PCR. The sample shows some 74,000 clones, 75% to 90% of them seen only once. The specimen sequenced was T cells isolated from PBMCs. The receptors stem from a human donor in good health.

V and J are TRBV28 and TRBJ1-1, with D unclear. Between the trimmed V and J ends, which lost 6 bases and 0 bases, there was a span of 11 bases. Germline V lookup: CDR1 MDHEN, CDR2 SYDVKM. This CDR3 is 14 amino acids long. The CDR3 region is CASSGSIMNTEAFF. The CDR3 DNA sequence: TGTGCCAGCAGCGGGAGTATAATGAACACTGAAGCTTTCTTT.

V usage is TRBV29-1 and J usage is TRBJ1-3, with D possibly matching TRBD1 (6 bases). Germline CDR1 is SQVTM and CDR2 is ANQGSEA. CDR3 length: 17 residues. Trimming pared 0 bases from V and 2 bases from J, leaving 17 bases between. The CDR3 reads CSVEDGSMSGAGNTIYF. The CDR3 DNA is TGCAGCGTTGAAGATGGCAGTATGTCAGGGGCTGGAAACACCATATATTTT.

The chain recombines TRBV6-5 with TRBJ2-1; possibly TRBD2 for D (6 bases). V lost 7 bases to trimming and J lost 9 bases, with 10 bases between them. CDR3 length: 11 amino acids. The V gene's germline CDR1 is MNHEY and CDR2 SVGAGI. In nucleotides, the CDR3 is TGTGCCAGCAATTTGCGGGGTGAGCAGTTCTTC. It specifies CASNLRGEQFF.